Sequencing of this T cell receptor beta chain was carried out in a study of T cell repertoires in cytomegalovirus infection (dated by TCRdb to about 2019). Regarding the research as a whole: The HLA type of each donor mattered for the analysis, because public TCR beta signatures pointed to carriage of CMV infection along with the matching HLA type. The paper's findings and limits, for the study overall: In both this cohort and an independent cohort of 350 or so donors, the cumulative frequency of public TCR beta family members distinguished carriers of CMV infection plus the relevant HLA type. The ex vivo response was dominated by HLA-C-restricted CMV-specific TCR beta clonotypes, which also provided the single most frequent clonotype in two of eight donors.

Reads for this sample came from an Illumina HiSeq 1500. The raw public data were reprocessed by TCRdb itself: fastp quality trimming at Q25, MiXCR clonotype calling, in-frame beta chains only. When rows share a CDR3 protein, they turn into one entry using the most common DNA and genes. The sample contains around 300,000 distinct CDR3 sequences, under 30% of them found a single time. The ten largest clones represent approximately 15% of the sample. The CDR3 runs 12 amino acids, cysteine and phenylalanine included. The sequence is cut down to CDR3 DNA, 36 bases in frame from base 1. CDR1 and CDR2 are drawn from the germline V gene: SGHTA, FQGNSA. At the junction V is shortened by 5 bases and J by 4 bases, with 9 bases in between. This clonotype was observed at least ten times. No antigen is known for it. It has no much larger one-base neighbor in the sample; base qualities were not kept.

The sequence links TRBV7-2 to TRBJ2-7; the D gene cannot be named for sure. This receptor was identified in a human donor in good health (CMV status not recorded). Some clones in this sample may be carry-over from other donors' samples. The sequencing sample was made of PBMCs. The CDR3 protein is CASSRVGYEQYF. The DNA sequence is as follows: TGTGCCAGCAGCCGGGTGGGTTACGAGCAGTACTTC.